This record looks at one T cell receptor beta chain sequence and its context. The sample belongs to a study of blood T cell repertoires in COVID-19. Study summary: Samples taken during acute and convalescent COVID-19 were collected in the United States, Italy and Spain. Sources were T cells, B-cell-depleted T cells, or PBMCs; the material itself was cDNA or gDNA.

The study drew participants aged roughly 18 to 95 years from about two dozen US areas. Study processing details: Amplification of reference gene primers provided the estimated nucleated cell counts. Measured with immunoSEQ multiplex PCR; TCRdb has only the in-frame clones, and not every one. V, J and clone size reflect that table, while D and trimming were determined from the DNA. Among roughly 220,000 clones, about 80% were seen once, and the ten largest hold approximately 15%. V was shortened by 4 bases and J by 7 bases, with 11 bases between the two germline ends. CDR3 length: 13 residues. Germline V gives CDR1 KGHSH, CDR2 LQKENI.

The chain carries TRBV18 and TRBJ1-5; D is perhaps TRBD1 (6 bases). The sequence was collected from a man between 35 and 55 years old who had recovered from COVID-19. The sequenced material came from PBMCs or T cells enriched from blood (not recorded which). The CDR3 spells CASSLDRTQPQHF. The CDR3 DNA is TGTGCCAGCTCACTAGACAGGACGCAGCCCCAGCATTTT.